Following are 8 T cell receptor beta chains from one sample sequenced in a study of T-cell reconstitution after alpha-beta-depleted transplantation in children. The TCRbeta library incorporated unique molecular identifiers. MiXCR was run by TCRdb on the PCR reads, yielding one entry per CDR3 protein. Among fewer than 550,000 distinct CDR3 sequences listed, roughly 10% were seen once. The sample consisted of PBMCs, mostly from graft donor cells, taken 180 days after TCRalphabeta/CD19-depleted stem cell transplant. The receptor set was obtained from a female patient aged 2-10 years who had a stem cell transplant for aplastic anemia, so the T cells may come from the graft donor.

The rearrangement links TRBV28 to TRBJ2-7, with D possibly matching TRBD2 (5 bases). V gave up 1 base and J gave up 5 bases, with 12 bases separating them. The CDR3 contains 14 residues. CDR1 MDHEN and CDR2 SYDVKM come from the germline V gene. DNA for the CDR3: TGTGCCAGCAGTTTATACCGCTCGGGGAACGAGCAGTACTTC. Translation gives CASSLYRSGNEQYF. Variable domain in full (rest from reference TRBV28 and TRBJ2-7): DVKVTQSSRYLVKRTGEKVFLECVQDMDHENMFWYRQDPGLGLRLIYFSYDVKMKEKGDIPEGYSVSREKKERFSLILESASTNQTSMYLCASSLYRSGNEQYFGPGTRLTVT.

This clonotype was detected a few times. The chain links TRBV9 to TRBJ2-1; D unresolved. This CDR3 spans 15 amino acids. V was trimmed by 3 bases and J by 0 bases, leaving 10 bases between them. The germline CDR1 and CDR2 sequences are SGDLS and YYNGEE. The CDR3 loop reads CASSASRSSYNEQFF. CDR3 nucleotides: TGTGCCAGCAGCGCCTCCCGGAGCTCCTACAATGAGCAGTTCTTC.

The chain employs TRBV7-2 and TRBJ1-5; 7 nucleotides align to TRBD1. This CDR3 comprises 15 residues. CDR1 is SGHTA, CDR2 FQGNSA, per germline. V shed 5 bases and J 3 bases; nucleotides not matched to a gene: 7. This CDR3 is CASSRTGVPNQPQHF. The CDR3 DNA sequence: TGTGCCAGCAGCCGCACAGGGGTCCCCAATCAGCCCCAGCATTTT.

With regard to this clonotype: At one end the junction does not follow the germline gene, possibly because of a read error. The CDR3 DNA sequence: TGCGCCAGCAGCTTGGGTCAGGCCAGCGGGCCCTACAATCAGCAGTTCTTC. Encoded protein: CASSLGQASGPYNQQFF. The chain recombines TRBV5-1 with TRBJ2-1; a possible D gene is TRBD2 (6 bases). The CDR3 extends over 17 amino acids. CDR1 and CDR2 (germline): SGHRS, YFSETQ.

The chain uses TRBV25-1 and TRBJ2-1; 11 bases fit TRBD2. Germline CDR1 and CDR2: MGHDK and SYGVNS. The V and J ends lost 4 bases and 14 bases, in that order; junction bases with no gene match: 7. The CDR3 runs to 13 residues. CDR3 in amino acids: CASSGASGRPEFF. The CDR3 DNA reads as TGTGCCAGCAGTGGAGCTAGCGGGAGGCCAGAGTTCTTC.

The chain has TRBV28 and TRBJ2-5; 7 nucleotides match TRBD2. Germline lookup yields CDR1 MDHEN and CDR2 SYDVKM. The CDR3 covers 14 residues. V was clipped by 6 bases and J by 4 bases; unmatched bases: 8. CDR3 amino acids: CASSQFPGGETQYF. For the CDR3, the DNA is TGTGCCAGCAGCCAATTCCCGGGGGGAGAGACCCAGTACTTC.

V is TRBV6-1 and J is TRBJ2-2; 11 bases align to TRBD2. V lost 6 bases to trimming and J lost 0 bases; unmatched junction nucleotides: 9. The CDR3 length is 18 residues. The germline V gene has CDR1 MNHNS and CDR2 SASEGT. The CDR3 DNA sequence: TGTGCCAGCAGGGGCACTAGCGGGGGCCCTACGAACACCGGGGAGCTGTTTTTT. This translates into CASRGTSGGPTNTGELFF.

The chain has TRBV12-3 or TRBV12-4 and TRBJ2-4, with a possible D match to TRBD2 (6 bases). V lost 7 bases and J lost 7, with 17 bases in between. The CDR3 loop spans 14 amino acids. The CDR3 nucleotides read TGTGCCAGCAAACCTGGGGGAGGAGTTAACATTCAGTACTTC. This encodes CASKPGGGVNIQYF.